These 24 T cell receptor beta chains were sequenced from one sample in a study of radiotherapy plus CTLA-4 blockade in lung cancer. Generated by immunoSEQ multiplex PCR, the TCRdb table keeps only in-frame clones and is missing some. Of about 88,000 clones listed, about 78% are singletons. This specimen was peripheral blood, taken from a patient treated with radiotherapy plus ipilimumab. The source of these receptors is a human donor with non-small cell lung cancer that progressed on radiotherapy plus ipilimumab.

The chain has TRBV9 and TRBJ2-2; D might be TRBD1 (6 bases). Trimming stripped 4 bases from V and 0 bases from J, with 13 bases between. From germline, CDR1 is SGDLS and CDR2 YYNGEE. CDR3 length: 16 amino acids. CDR3 sequence (DNA): TGTGCCAGCAGCCCCACAGGGACGACGAACACCGGGGAGCTGTTTTTT. Translation gives CASSPTGTTNTGELFF.

The chain links TRBV27 to TRBJ1-2, with TRBD1 identical over 7 bases. Germline V gene data show CDR1 as MNHEY and CDR2 as SMNVEV (reference sequence). The ends lost 2 bases at V and 8 bases at J; junction bases unmatched: 8. There are 14 residues in the CDR3. CDR3 nucleotides: TGTGCCAGCAGTTTAAGCGACAGGGCCAACGGCTACACCTTC. This encodes CASSLSDRANGYTF.

This chain links TRBV6-5 with TRBJ1-1, with D possibly TRBD1 on 6 matching bases. The V end lost 5 bases, the J end lost 0 bases, and 13 bases lay between the germline ends. Germline values: CDR1 MNHEY, CDR2 SVGAGI. This CDR3 comprises 15 residues. CDR3 amino acids: CASSPSGGVNTEAFF. The DNA for the CDR3 is TGTGCCAGCAGTCCTAGTGGGGGCGTGAACACTGAAGCTTTCTTT.

The chain is built from TRBV2 and TRBJ1-1; 9 bases align to TRBD1. The CDR3 sequence is 16 residues long. CDR1 SNHLY and CDR2 FYNNEI come from the germline V gene. V shed 6 bases and J 1 base; nucleotides not matched to a gene: 9. As DNA, the CDR3 is TGTGCCAGCAGCTCCCTTCGGACAGGGGCGAACACTGAAGCTTTCTTT. As protein: CASSSLRTGANTEAFF.

This clone was counted a few times. This chain links TRBV7-6 with TRBJ1-6; D not resolved. CDR1 SGHVS and CDR2 FNYEAQ come from the germline V gene. V lost 5 bases and J 7 bases, leaving 12 bases between the germline ends. The CDR3 spans 14 residues. The CDR3 DNA sequence: TGTGCCAGCAGCCCAGGACTGGCCAATTCACCCCTCCACTTT. Its translation is CASSPGLANSPLHF. The full variable domain, in which reference TRBV7-6 and TRBJ1-6 provide the parts outside the CDR3, is GAGVSQSPRYKVTKRGQDVALRCDPISGHVSLYWYRQALGQGPEFLTYFNYEAQQDKSGLPNDRFSAERPEGSISTLTIQRTEQRDSAMYRCASSPGLANSPLHFGNGTRLTVT.

This sequence joins TRBV5-6 and TRBJ2-5; 9 bases are a match to TRBD2. The CDR3 is made up of 14 amino acids. V was clipped by 0 bases and J by 7 bases; unmatched bases: 4. Looked up from germline, CDR1 is SGHDT and CDR2 is YYEEEE. CDR3 protein: CASSLGLADPTQYF. CDR3 coding DNA: TGTGCCAGCAGCTTGGGACTAGCGGACCCGACCCAGTACTTC. Combining the CDR3 with reference TRBV5-6 and TRBJ2-5 gives the whole variable domain DAGVTQSPTHLIKTRGQQVTLRCSPKSGHDTVSWYQQALGQGPQFIFQYYEEEERQRGNFPDRFSGHQFPNYSSELNVNALLLGDSALYLCASSLGLADPTQYFGPGTRLLVL.

The genes are TRBV5-4 and TRBJ2-2, with 7 bases identical to TRBD2. Unmatched junction bases numbered 10, after V lost 4 bases and J lost 4 bases. The CDR3 loop spans 16 amino acids. Germline lookup yields CDR1 SGHNT and CDR2 YYREEE (reference sequence). CDR3 sequence (DNA): TGTGCCAGCAGCAAAATCAGCGGGATTAGCACCGGGGAGCTGTTTTTT. Its translation: CASSKISGISTGELFF.

In the case of this clone: One end of the junction varies from germline; a read error may be responsible. The genes are TRBV7-7 and TRBJ2-6, with D unclear. Germline CDR1 is SSHAT and CDR2 is FNYEAQ (reference sequence). The CDR3 consists of 14 residues. The chain's CDR3 is CASSLVPGANVLTF. CDR3 DNA: TGTGCTAGCAGCTTAGTCCCTGGGGCCAACGTCCTGACTTTC.

This chain links TRBV4-1 with TRBJ1-2, with no clear D. The CDR3 runs 13 residues. Trimming removed 2 bases at V and 2 bases at J, with 6 bases between. CDR1 is MGHRA, CDR2 YSYEKL, per germline. This CDR3 reads CASSQSRNYGYTF. The CDR3 bases are TGCGCCAGCAGCCAATCGAGGAACTATGGCTACACCTTC.

The chain carries TRBV30 and TRBJ1-2; TRBD1 matches 7 bases. Germline CDR1 GTSNPN, CDR2 SVGIG (reference sequence). The CDR3 covers 17 residues. V shed 1 base, J shed 1 base, and the junction held 12 bases outside the gene matches. CDR3 loop: CAWSDSGQSFINYGYTF. In DNA form, the CDR3 reads TGTGCCTGGAGTGATTCGGGACAGAGTTTTATTAACTATGGCTACACCTTC.

This sequence joins TRBV19 and TRBJ1-5, with D maybe TRBD1 (5 bases). CDR3 length equals 15 residues. Trimming stripped 3 bases from V and 6 bases from J, with 15 bases between. CDR1 and CDR2 (germline): LNHDA, SQIVND (reference sequence). CDR3 nucleotide sequence: TGTGCCAGTAGTATCAGAGGGGAGGGCCTTCAGCCCCAGCATTTT. This sequence encodes CASSIRGEGLQPQHF.

This clone was detected only a few times. The chain joins TRBV6-6 to TRBJ2-7; D is perhaps TRBD1 (5 bases). In germline, CDR1 is MNHNY, CDR2 SVGAGI (reference sequence). The CDR3 loop spans 13 amino acids. V lost 2 bases and J 3 bases, leaving 8 bases between the germline ends. The CDR3 loop reads CASSYGRVYEQYF. The CDR3 nucleotides read TGTGCCAGCAGTTACGGCAGGGTCTACGAGCAGTACTTC.

The chain employs TRBV5-1 and TRBJ2-3; 7 nucleotides match TRBD2. Germline assignment: CDR1 SGHRS and CDR2 YFSETQ. Trimming took 0 bases from V and 2 from J; bases not matched to a gene: 3. This CDR3 region has 15 residues. The CDR3 region has the DNA TGCGCCAGCAGCTTGGACCGGGAGGTCACAGATACGCAGTATTTT. This translates into CASSLDREVTDTQYF. The variable domain in full, completed from reference TRBV5-1 and TRBJ2-3, reads KAGVTQTPRYLIKTRGQQVTLSCSPISGHRSVSWYQQTPGQGLQFLFEYFSETQRNKGNFPGRFSGRQFSNSRSEMNVSTLELGDSALYLCASSLDREVTDTQYFGPGTRLTVL.

This clone was seen repeatedly, ten times or more. V is TRBV4-2 and J is TRBJ1-6; D call uncertain. V was clipped by 0 bases and J by 7 bases, with 10 bases between them. The CDR3 is 15 amino acids. Per germline, CDR1 LGHNA and CDR2 YNFKEQ. The CDR3 DNA follows: TGTGCCAGCAGCCAAGATAGGACCCCCAATTCACCCCTCCACTTT. Translated, it gives CASSQDRTPNSPLHF.

The chain links TRBV11-3 to TRBJ2-2; no definite D call. The length of the CDR3 is 14 residues. Looked up from germline, CDR1 is SGHNT and CDR2 is YENEEA. Trimming pared 1 base from V and 7 bases from J, leaving 10 bases between. CDR3 DNA: TGTGCCAGCAGCTTAGTACCGTGGGACGGGGAGCTGTTTTTT. It yields the protein CASSLVPWDGELFF.

This chain connects TRBV5-1 to TRBJ1-1; D unclear. The V gene's germline CDR1 is SGHRS and CDR2 YFSETQ. Trimming pared 6 bases from V and 5 bases from J, leaving 23 bases between. CDR3 length: 16 residues. CDR3 amino acids: CASTPRSTFSGTEAFF. In DNA, the CDR3 is TGCGCCAGCACTCCCCGATCGACTTTTTCGGGTACTGAAGCTTTCTTT.

The rearrangement uses TRBV19 and TRBJ1-3, with D perhaps matching TRBD1 (5 bases). Germline CDR1 and CDR2: LNHDA and SQIVND (reference sequence). Trimming removed 5 bases from V and 3 bases from J, with 17 bases in between. The CDR3 has 16 amino acids. DNA for the CDR3: TGTGCCAGTAGTTTCGGTGGGGCAGGACTTGGAAACACCATATATTTT. Its protein is CASSFGGAGLGNTIYF.

The chain is built from TRBV7-8 and TRBJ1-1, with D possibly TRBD1 on 5 matching bases. CDR3 length: 16 amino acids. Germline lookup yields CDR1 SGHVS and CDR2 FQNEAQ. The V end was cut by 5 bases, the J end by 1 base, with 17 bases between. For the CDR3, the DNA is TGTGCCAGCAGCCCCACGGGACCTAAGACGAACACTGAAGCTTTCTTT. Translated: CASSPTGPKTNTEAFF.

This clone came up once. The chain combines TRBV4-1 with TRBJ2-1; D is unclear. The CDR3 length is 14 residues. V was pared by 0 bases and J by 3 bases, with 6 bases between. The germline gives CDR1 MGHRA, CDR2 YSYEKL. The CDR3 coding sequence is TGCGCCAGCAGCCAAGAAACCGGCTACAATGAGCAGTTCTTC. Protein product: CASSQETGYNEQFF.

This clone was counted once. The CDR3 protein is CASSGGQGGELFF. Written as DNA, the CDR3 is TGCGCCAGCAGCGGTGGACAGGGCGGGGAACTGTTTTTT. This chain uses TRBV5-1 with TRBJ1-4, with 8 bases fitting TRBD1. The CDR3 extends over 13 amino acids. The trim removed 4 bases at V and 12 bases at J, leaving 8 bases unmatched. CDR1 SGHRS and CDR2 YFSETQ come from the germline V gene.

The chain joins TRBV7-2 to TRBJ2-7; 10 positions match TRBD1. Germline V gene lookup returns CDR1 SGHTA and CDR2 FQGNSA. This CDR3 comprises 14 residues. Losses at the gene ends were 5 bases for V and 4 bases for J; bases not matched to a gene: 5. The CDR3 is CASSPGTGDYEQYF. The CDR3 DNA follows: TGTGCCAGCAGCCCCGGGACAGGGGATTACGAGCAGTACTTC.

This sequence joins TRBV6-5 and TRBJ2-7, with a possible D match to TRBD1 (5 bases). The V and J ends lost 4 bases and 2 bases respectively, with 12 bases between them. Per the germline V gene, CDR1 is MNHEY and CDR2 is SVGAGI. This CDR3 spans 14 amino acids. CDR3 in amino acids: CASSSGRATYEQYF. The CDR3 bases are TGTGCCAGCAGTTCGGGCAGGGCTACCTACGAGCAGTACTTC.

This chain connects TRBV10-1 to TRBJ2-7, with TRBD2 identical over 10 bases. The length of the CDR3 is 17 residues. Germline CDR1 WNHNN, CDR2 SYGVQD (reference sequence). V lost 0 bases to trimming and J lost 0 bases; unmatched junction nucleotides: 5. CDR3 nucleotide sequence: TGCGCCAGCAGTGAGTCGTCTAGCGGGAGAAACTCCTACGAGCAGTACTTC. Translation: CASSESSSGRNSYEQYF.

This clone was seen only a few times. V and J are TRBV19 and TRBJ2-3, with D maybe TRBD1 (5 bases). The V and J ends lost 7 bases and 2 bases respectively, with 16 bases between them. This CDR3 is 15 amino acids long. The V gene's germline CDR1 is LNHDA and CDR2 SQIVND (reference sequence). The CDR3 here is CASTIGAATTDTQYF. The CDR3 nucleotides read TGTGCCAGTACCATTGGGGCGGCGACCACAGATACGCAGTATTTT.